This T cell receptor beta chain originates from a study of blood T cell repertoires in COVID-19 (TCRdb year 2020). Background for the entire study: Samples from collaborators originated in the United States, Italy and Spain and spanned both the acute and convalescent phases of COVID-19. The material from the prospective study consisted of cDNA or gDNA derived from T cells, B-cell-depleted T cells, or PBMCs. Subjects who had been exposed to COVID-19, were actively infected with it, or had recovered from it provided the deeply sampled blood TCRbeta repertoires that made up the dataset. The repertoires were made available in a free public database intended to serve as a resource for research on the immune response to SARS-CoV-2. Samples came from the ongoing ImmuneRACE study (first 160 participants) plus 1,254 subjects from 6 global collaborators. Nearly every sample came with metadata listing a de-identified subject ID, COVID-19 status, age in years and sex. Where HLA class I and class II types were available, the types were taken from metadata supplied by the sample provider, not from assay-based typing. What the work shows at the level of the full study, not this receptor alone: The amount of clinical and demographic metadata varied by source and participant and was provided uncurated.

Trimming leaves V shorter by 5 bases and J shorter by 1 base, with the junction holding 9 bases beyond the gene matches. Per the germline V gene (reference sequence), MNHNY is the CDR1 and SVGAGI is the CDR2. The CDR3 holds 17 amino acids from the cysteine to the phenylalanine. Just the 51-base CDR3 DNA is kept, in frame starting at base 1. TCRbeta CDR3 regions were amplified from genomic DNA by means of the immunoSEQ Assay, a bias-controlled multiplex PCR. The source study handled its data this way. Nucleated cell counts per sample were estimated from amplification of reference gene primers within the assay. To quantify the absolute abundance of each unique TCRbeta CDR3 rearrangement, sequence reads were collapsed and filtered. For each sample, productive Simpson clonality was calculated by taking the square root of Simpson's diversity index across productive rearrangements. TCRdb holds this immuneACCESS table with in-frame rearrangements only. Some clones are missing; in checked studies, unresolved V genes explain under half, and the rest has no known cause. The V and J calls and clone size come from that table; D and trimming were worked out from the DNA. In all, the sample holds 160,000 or so clones, and roughly 84% of those were seen once. Around a tenth of the sample is taken by the ten largest.

Collaborating institutions collected whole blood in K2EDTA tubes following their own protocols. For TCRbeta analysis, collaborator samples were shipped as frozen whole blood, as isolated PBMCs, or as DNA extracted from either sample type. Note on this clone: What antigen it recognizes has not been identified. The sample holds no much larger clone one base away, and base qualities are not on file.

The sequence was obtained from a woman between 50 and 59 years old with acute or convalescent COVID-19. Input material: peripheral blood. The chain links TRBV6-6 with TRBJ2-7; TRBD2 aligns with 12 central bases. The CDR3 region has the sequence CASSPPGLAGGSYEQYF. The nucleotides read TGTGCCAGCAGTCCTCCGGGTCTAGCGGGGGGGTCCTACGAGCAGTACTTC.